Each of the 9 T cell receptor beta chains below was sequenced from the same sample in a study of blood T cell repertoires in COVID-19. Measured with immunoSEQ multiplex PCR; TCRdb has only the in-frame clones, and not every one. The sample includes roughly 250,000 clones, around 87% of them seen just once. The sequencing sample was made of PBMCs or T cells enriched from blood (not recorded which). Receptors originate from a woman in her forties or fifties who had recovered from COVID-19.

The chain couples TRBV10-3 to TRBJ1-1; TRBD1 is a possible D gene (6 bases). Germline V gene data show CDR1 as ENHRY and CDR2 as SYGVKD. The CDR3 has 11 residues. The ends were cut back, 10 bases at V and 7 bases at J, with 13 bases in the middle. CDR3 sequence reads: CATLQGFEAFF. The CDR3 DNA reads TGTGCCACTTTGCAGGGGTTTGAAGCTTTCTTT.

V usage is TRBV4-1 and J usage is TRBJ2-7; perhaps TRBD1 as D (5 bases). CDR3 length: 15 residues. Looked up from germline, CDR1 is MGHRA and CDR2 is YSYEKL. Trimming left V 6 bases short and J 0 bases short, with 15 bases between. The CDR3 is CASSPDRQPSYEQYF. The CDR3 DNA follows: TGCGCCAGCAGTCCCGACCGACAGCCCTCCTACGAGCAGTACTTC.

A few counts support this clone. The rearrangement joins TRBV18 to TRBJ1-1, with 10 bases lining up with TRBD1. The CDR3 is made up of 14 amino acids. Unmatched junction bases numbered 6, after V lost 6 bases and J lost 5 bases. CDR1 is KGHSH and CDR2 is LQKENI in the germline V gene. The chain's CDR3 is CASSQGQGRTEAFF. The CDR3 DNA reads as TGTGCCAGCTCCCAGGGACAGGGGCGGACTGAAGCTTTCTTT.

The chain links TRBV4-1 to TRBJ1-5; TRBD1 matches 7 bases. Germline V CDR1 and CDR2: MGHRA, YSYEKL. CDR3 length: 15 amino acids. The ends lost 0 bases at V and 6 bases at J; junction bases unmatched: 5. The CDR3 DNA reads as TGCGCCAGCAGCCAAGAAAGGGGGCAAAGTCAGCCCCAGCATTTT. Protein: CASSQERGQSQPQHF.

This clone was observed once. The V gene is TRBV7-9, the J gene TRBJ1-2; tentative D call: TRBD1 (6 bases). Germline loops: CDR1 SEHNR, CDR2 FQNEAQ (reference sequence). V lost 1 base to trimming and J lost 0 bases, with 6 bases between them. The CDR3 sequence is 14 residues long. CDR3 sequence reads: CASSLGTANYGYTF. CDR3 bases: TGTGCCAGCAGCTTAGGGACAGCTAACTATGGCTACACCTTC.

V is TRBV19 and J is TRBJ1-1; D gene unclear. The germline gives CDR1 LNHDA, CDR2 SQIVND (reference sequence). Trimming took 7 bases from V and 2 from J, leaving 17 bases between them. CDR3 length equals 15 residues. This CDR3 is CASTATGRDNTEAFF. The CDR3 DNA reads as TGTGCCAGTACCGCTACCGGGCGGGATAACACTGAAGCTTTCTTT.

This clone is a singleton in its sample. Written as DNA, the CDR3 is TGTGCCAGTAGTATGGGAATAGCGGGAGAGAACTCCTACGAGCAGTACTTC. Protein sequence: CASSMGIAGENSYEQYF. The gene calls are TRBV19 and TRBJ2-7, with TRBD2 identical over 9 bases. The germline CDR1 and CDR2 sequences are LNHDA and SQIVND (reference sequence). J was trimmed by 0 bases and V by 3 bases; bases with no gene match: 9. This CDR3 spans 17 amino acids.

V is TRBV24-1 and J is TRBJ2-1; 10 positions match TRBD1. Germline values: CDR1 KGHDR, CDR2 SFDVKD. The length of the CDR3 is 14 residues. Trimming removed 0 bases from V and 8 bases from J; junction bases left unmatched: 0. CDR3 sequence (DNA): TGTGCCACCAGTGATTTGGGACAGGGGGATGAGCAGTTCTTC. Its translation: CATSDLGQGDEQFF.

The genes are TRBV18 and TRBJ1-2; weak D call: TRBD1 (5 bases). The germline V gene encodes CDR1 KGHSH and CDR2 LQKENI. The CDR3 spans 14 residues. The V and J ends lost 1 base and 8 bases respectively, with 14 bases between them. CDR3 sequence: CASSPQVWGEGYTF. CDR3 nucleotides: TGTGCCAGCTCACCACAAGTCTGGGGCGAAGGCTACACCTTC.